The present T cell receptor beta chain was sequenced within a study of blood T cell repertoires in COVID-19 (dated by TCRdb to about 2020). For context, the study as a whole: The collaborator samples originated in the United States, Italy and Spain and spanned the acute and convalescent phases of COVID-19. Sample metadata almost always included a de-identified subject ID, COVID-19 status, age in years and sex. A freely available public database, intended as a resource for researchers studying the immune response to SARS-CoV-2, is where the repertoires were released. Where available, HLA class I and class II types were obtained from metadata supplied by the sample provider rather than from assay-based typing. The samples were drawn from two sources: the first 160 participants of the ongoing ImmuneRACE study, and 1,254 subjects contributed by 6 global collaborators. Deeply sampled blood TCRbeta repertoires from subjects exposed to, actively infected with, or recovered from COVID-19 were included in the dataset. The prospective study material was composed of cDNA or gDNA derived from T cells, B-cell-depleted T cells, or PBMCs.

Study-wide conclusions, independent of this receptor: The amount of clinical and demographic metadata varied by source and participant and was provided uncurated.

V gives up 2 bases and J gives up 4 bases, and the segment between their germline ends measures 18 bases. The CDR3 covers 17 residues, taking in both the cysteine and the phenylalanine. Of the read, only the CDR3 DNA is kept; its 51 bases are in frame from base 1. CDR1 and CDR2, per the germline V gene, are MGHRA and YSYEKL. TCRbeta CDR3 regions were amplified from genomic DNA using the immunoSEQ Assay, a bias-controlled multiplex PCR. From the authors' description of their analysis: The number of nucleated cells in each sample was estimated by amplification of reference gene primers within the assay. To quantify the absolute abundance of each unique TCRbeta CDR3 rearrangement, sequence reads were collapsed and filtered. For each sample, productive Simpson clonality was calculated as the square root of Simpson's diversity index across productive rearrangements. TCRdb re-hosts the immuneACCESS table, in-frame sequences only. Its copies lack some clones; in the studies checked, an unresolved V gene accounts for under half of them, and the cause for the rest is not known. V and J calls and clone size are as listed in that table; D and trimming were resolved from the DNA. The sample table contains under 150,000 clones; only one count was recorded for about four fifths of them. The top ten constitute approximately 8.4% of the sample.

Whole blood was collected in K2EDTA tubes by collaborating institutions according to the institutions' own protocols. Collaborator samples were shipped for TCRbeta analysis as frozen whole blood, isolated PBMCs, or DNA extracted from either sample type. Concerning this clone itself: Its target antigen remains unknown. No quality values exist for individual bases; no much larger clone is one base distant.

Material for sequencing was peripheral blood. The receptor was isolated from a human donor with acute or convalescent COVID-19. The donor label of this sample is uncertain. The V gene is TRBV4-1 and the J gene is TRBJ1-3, with an unclear D gene assignment. Here the CDR3 is given as CASSQRAPSSPGNTIYF. The DNA is as follows: TGCGCCAGCAGCCAACGCGCCCCCTCTTCCCCCGGAAACACCATATATTTT.